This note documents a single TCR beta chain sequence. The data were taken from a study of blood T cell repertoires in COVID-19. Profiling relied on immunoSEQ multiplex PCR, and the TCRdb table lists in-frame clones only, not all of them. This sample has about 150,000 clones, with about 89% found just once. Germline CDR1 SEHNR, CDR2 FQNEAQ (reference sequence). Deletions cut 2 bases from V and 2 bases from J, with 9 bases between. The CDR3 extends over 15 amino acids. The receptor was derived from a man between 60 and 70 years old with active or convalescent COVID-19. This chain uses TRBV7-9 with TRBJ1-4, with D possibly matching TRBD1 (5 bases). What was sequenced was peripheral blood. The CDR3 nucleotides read TGTGCCAGCAGCTTAAGCCAGGGTACTAATGAAAAACTGTTTTTT. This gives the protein CASSLSQGTNEKLFF. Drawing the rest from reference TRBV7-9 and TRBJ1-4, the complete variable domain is DTGVSQNPRHKITKRGQNVTFRCDPISEHNRLYWYRQTLGQGPEFLTYFQNEAQLEKSRLLSDRFSAERPKGSFSTLEIQRTEQGDSAMYLCASSLSQGTNEKLFFGSGTQLSVL.